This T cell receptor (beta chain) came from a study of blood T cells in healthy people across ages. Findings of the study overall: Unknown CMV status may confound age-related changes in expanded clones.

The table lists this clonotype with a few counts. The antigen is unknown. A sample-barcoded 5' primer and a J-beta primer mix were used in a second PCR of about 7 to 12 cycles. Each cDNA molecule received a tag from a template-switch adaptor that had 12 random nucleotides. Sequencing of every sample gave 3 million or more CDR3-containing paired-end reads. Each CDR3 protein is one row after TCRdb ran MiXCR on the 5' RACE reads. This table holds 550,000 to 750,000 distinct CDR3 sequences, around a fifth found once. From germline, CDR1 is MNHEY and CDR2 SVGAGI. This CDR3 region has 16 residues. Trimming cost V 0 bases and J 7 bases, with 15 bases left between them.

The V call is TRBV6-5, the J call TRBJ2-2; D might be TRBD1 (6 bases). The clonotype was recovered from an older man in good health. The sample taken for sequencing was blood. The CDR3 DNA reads TGTGCCAGCAGTTACTCGAAACAGGGTGGGAGCGGGGAGCTGTTTTTT. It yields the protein CASSYSKQGGSGELFF.